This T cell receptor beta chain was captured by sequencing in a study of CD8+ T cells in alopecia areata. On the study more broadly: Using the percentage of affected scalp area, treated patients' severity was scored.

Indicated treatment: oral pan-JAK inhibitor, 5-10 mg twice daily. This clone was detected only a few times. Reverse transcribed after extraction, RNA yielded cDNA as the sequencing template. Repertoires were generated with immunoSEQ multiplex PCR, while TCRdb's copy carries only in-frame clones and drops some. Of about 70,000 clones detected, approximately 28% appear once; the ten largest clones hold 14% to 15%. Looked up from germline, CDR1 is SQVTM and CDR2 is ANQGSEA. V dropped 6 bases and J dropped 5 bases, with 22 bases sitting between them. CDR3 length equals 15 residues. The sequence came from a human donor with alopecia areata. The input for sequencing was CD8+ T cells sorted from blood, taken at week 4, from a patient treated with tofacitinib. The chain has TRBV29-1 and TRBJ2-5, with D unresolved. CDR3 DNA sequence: TGCAGCGTCGTCTTAGTGAGCGATTACCTGGAGACCCAGTACTTC. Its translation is CSVVLVSDYLETQYF.